This T cell receptor (beta chain) was profiled in a study of cytomegalovirus exposure and HLA in healthy donors. The PCR made use of 60 Vbeta and 13 Jbeta primers. TCRdb's table, derived via immunoSEQ multiplex PCR, lists solely in-frame clones and lacks some. The sample has about 90,000 clones; 62% are singletons. The CDR3 has 15 residues. CDR1 is MNHNY, CDR2 SVGAGI, per germline (reference sequence). V was cut by 3 bases and J by 7 bases, with 18 bases left in between. This TCR was recovered from a woman under 40 in good health and CMV-seropositive. Specimen: PBMCs. The gene calls are TRBV6-6 and TRBJ1-2; weak D call: TRBD1 (5 bases). CDR3 sequence (DNA): TGTGCCAGCAGTTATTCAGGGAATACCCTTTGTGGCTACACCTTC. This gives the protein CASSYSGNTLCGYTF.